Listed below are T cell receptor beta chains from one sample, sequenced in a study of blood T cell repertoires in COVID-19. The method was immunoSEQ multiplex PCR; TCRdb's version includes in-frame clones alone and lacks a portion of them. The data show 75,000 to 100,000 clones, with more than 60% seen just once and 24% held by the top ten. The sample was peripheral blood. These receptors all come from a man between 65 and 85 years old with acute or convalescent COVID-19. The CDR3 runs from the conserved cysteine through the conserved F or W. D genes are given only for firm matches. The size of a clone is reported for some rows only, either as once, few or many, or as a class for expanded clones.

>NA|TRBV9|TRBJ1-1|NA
TGTGCCAGCAGCGTACTCACAGGGAACACTGAAGCTTTCTTT
CASSVLTGNTEAFF
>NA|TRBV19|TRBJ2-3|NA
TGTGCCAGTCTTCCAATTGGTCGGGGGGCACAGGATACGCAGTATTTT
CASLPIGRGAQDTQYF
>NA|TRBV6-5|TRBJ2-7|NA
TGTGCCAGCGCCGGGATAGGCTCCTACGAGCAGTACTTC
CASAGIGSYEQYF
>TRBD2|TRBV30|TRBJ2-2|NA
TGTGCCTGCGGACTAGCGGGAGGGCCAAACGGGGAGCTGTTTTTT
CACGLAGGPNGELFF
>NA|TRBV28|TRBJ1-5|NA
TGTGCCAGCAGTGTACAACCCCGGGGTAGACAGCCCCAGCATTTT
CASSVQPRGRQPQHF
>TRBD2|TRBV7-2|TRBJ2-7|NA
TGTGCCAGCAGCTTAGCCGGAGCGGGAGGCCGCTACGAGCAGTACTTC
CASSLAGAGGRYEQYF
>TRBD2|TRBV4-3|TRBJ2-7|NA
TGCGCCAGCAGCCAAGTACTAGCGGGACGGCGCGAGCAGTACTTC
CASSQVLAGRREQYF
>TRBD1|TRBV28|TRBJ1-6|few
TGTGCCAGCAGTCCAGGGACAGGGGTAGGTTCACCCCTCCACTTT
CASSPGTGVGSPLHF
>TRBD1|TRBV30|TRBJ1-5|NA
TGTGCCTGGAGTGCAGGCGCCCTTAACAGGGGAAATCAGCCCCAGCATTTT
CAWSAGALNRGNQPQHF
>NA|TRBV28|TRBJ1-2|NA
TGTGCCAGCAGTTTTGGACAGAATAACTATGGCTACACCTTC
CASSFGQNNYGYTF
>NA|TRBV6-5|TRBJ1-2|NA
TGTGCCAGCAGTCCACTGCAGGGGTCCCTTGGCTACACCTTC
CASSPLQGSLGYTF
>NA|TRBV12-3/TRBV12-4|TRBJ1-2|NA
TGTGCCAGCAGGCGATGGGGGGGGCATGGCTACACCTTC
CASRRWGGHGYTF
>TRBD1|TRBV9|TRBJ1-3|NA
TGTGCCAGCAGCGTTTACGGGGGACAGGGAAACACCATATATTTT
CASSVYGGQGNTIYF
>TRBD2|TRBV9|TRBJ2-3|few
TGTGCCAGCAGCGTAGAGCCCCAACTAGCGGGCCGTAGCACAGATACGCAGTATTTT
CASSVEPQLAGRSTDTQYF
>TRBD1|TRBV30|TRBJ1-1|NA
TGTGCCTGGAGTGTGGCAGGGGGCACTGAAGCTTTCTTT
CAWSVAGGTEAFF
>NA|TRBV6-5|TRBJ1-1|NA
TGTGCCAGCAGTCGTGACAGGAAGGGGACTGAAGCTTTCTTT
CASSRDRKGTEAFF
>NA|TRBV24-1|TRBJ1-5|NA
TGTGCCACCAGTGATCCCAGACGGGATCAGCCCCAGCATTTT
CATSDPRRDQPQHF
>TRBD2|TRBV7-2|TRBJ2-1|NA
TGTGCCAGCAGCGTGACTAGCGGGAGGGCCGGGTTCTTC
CASSVTSGRAGFF
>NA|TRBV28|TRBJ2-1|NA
TGTGCCAGCAGTATCCAACTAGTAAACAATGAGCAGTTCTTC
CASSIQLVNNEQFF
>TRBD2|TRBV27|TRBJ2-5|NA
TGTGCCAGCAGTCCCAGGGGCGGGGGGACTCAAGAGACCCAGTACTTC
CASSPRGGGTQETQYF
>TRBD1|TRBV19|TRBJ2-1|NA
TGTGCCAGTAGTATCCGGGACAGAGATTACAATGAGCAGTTCTTC
CASSIRDRDYNEQFF
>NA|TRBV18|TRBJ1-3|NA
TGTGCCAGCTCACCGTACTCCCGCTCTGGAAACACCATATATTTT
CASSPYSRSGNTIYF
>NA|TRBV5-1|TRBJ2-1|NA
TGCGCCAGCAGCCCCGACCCAGGGGCCCTTTACAATGAGCAGTTCTTC
CASSPDPGALYNEQFF
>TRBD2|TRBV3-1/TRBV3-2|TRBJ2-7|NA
TGTGCCAGCAGTCTAGCGGGCGGGGCCTACGAGCAGTACTTC
CASSLAGGAYEQYF
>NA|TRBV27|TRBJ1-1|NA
TGTGCCAGCAGTCCCCGGTACAGGGTCCCTGAAGCTTTCTTT
CASSPRYRVPEAFF
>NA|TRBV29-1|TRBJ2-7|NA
TGCAGCGGGACGACAGGAACCTACGAGCAGTACTTC
CSGTTGTYEQYF
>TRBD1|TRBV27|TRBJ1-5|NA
TGTGCCAGCAGTTTATCGAGGGACAGGGGACGCCCGGCTTATAGCAATCAGCCCCAGCATTTT
CASSLSRDRGRPAYSNQPQHF
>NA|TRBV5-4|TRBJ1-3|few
TGTGCCAGCAGCCAGGGGTCTGGAAACACCATATATTTT
CASSQGSGNTIYF
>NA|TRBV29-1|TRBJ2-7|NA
TGCAGCGTGCAGGGATTCCACGAGCAGTACTTC
CSVQGFHEQYF
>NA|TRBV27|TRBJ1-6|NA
TGTGCCAGCAGTTTTCAAGATGGGAGGCTTTATAATTCACCCCTCCACTTT
CASSFQDGRLYNSPLHF
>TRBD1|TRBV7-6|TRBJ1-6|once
TGTGCCAGCAGCTTAGCCGACAGGGCTAATTCACCCCTCCACTTT
CASSLADRANSPLHF
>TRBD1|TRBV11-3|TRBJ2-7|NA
TGTGCCAGCAGCTTGGCCAGGGGGAGCTCCTACGAGCAGTACTTC
CASSLARGSSYEQYF
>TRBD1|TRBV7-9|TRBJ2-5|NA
TGTGCCAGCAGCTTACCGGACAGGGGGGAGACCCAGTACTTC
CASSLPDRGETQYF
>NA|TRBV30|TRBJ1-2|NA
TGTGCCTGGAGTGCCCAGCAGGGTAACTATGGCTACACCTTC
CAWSAQQGNYGYTF
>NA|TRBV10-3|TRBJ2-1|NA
TGTGCCATCAGTGAGTTTGACTCTGACCCGAAGAATGAGCAGTTCTTC
CAISEFDSDPKNEQFF
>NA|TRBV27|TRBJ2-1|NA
TGTGCCAGCAGAGATGACAAATACAATGAGCAGTTCTTC
CASRDDKYNEQFF
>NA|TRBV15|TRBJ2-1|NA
TGTGCCACCAGCAGAGAAAACCCCTCCCCGGGGAATGAGCAGTTCTTC
CATSRENPSPGNEQFF